Each of the 11 T cell receptor beta chains below was sequenced from the same sample in a study of blood T cell repertoires in COVID-19 (dated by TCRdb to the early 2020s). Library method: the immunoSEQ multiplex PCR assay. Here the immuneACCESS table is served through TCRdb, limited to in-frame sequences with V and J called. Missing clones are a known gap in these copies; in checked studies unresolved V genes cover under half, and the rest lacks a known reason. This sample is represented by some 70,000 clones; around 85% of them were singletons. The top ten constitute 9.8% of the sample. The sequencing input was peripheral blood. These receptors were collected from a woman aged 45-65 years with acute or convalescent COVID-19.

The gene calls are TRBV6-2 or TRBV6-3 and TRBJ1-1; tentatively, D is TRBD1 (5 bases). This CDR3 region has 14 residues. V shed 4 bases and J shed 1 base, with 10 bases lying between them. CDR1 is MNHEY, CDR2 SVGEGT, per germline. The CDR3 DNA reads TGTGCCAGCAGTTTTTGGGGGGAGAACACTGAAGCTTTCTTT. Translation: CASSFWGENTEAFF.

This clone was seen a single time. V and J are TRBV12-5 and TRBJ2-3, with D possibly TRBD1 on 7 matching bases. Trimming pared 6 bases from V and 2 bases from J, leaving 15 bases between. Germline CDR1 is LGHNT and CDR2 is FRNRAP. The CDR3 runs to 15 residues. The CDR3 region is CASGSGGGITDTQYF. The CDR3 bases are TGTGCTAGTGGCTCCGGAGGGGGCATCACAGATACGCAGTATTTT.

The CDR3 DNA is TGTGCCAGCCGCCGGGGACTAGCTGGCAATGAGCAGTTCTTC. It yields the protein CASRRGLAGNEQFF. The gene calls are TRBV28 and TRBJ2-1; the match to TRBD2 covers 9 bases. CDR1 and CDR2 from the germline V gene are MDHEN and SYDVKM. Trimming cost V 8 bases and J 6 bases; bases outside gene matches: 8. The CDR3 has 14 residues.

This clone appeared once. This chain connects TRBV6-5 to TRBJ1-2, with D tentatively TRBD1 (5 bases). CDR3 length: 15 amino acids. With 2 bases removed from V and 1 base from J, the gap between germline ends came to 11 bases. Germline-derived CDR1 and CDR2 are MNHEY and SVGAGI. The CDR3 reads CASSYVQGLNYGYTF. The CDR3 DNA is TGTGCCAGCAGTTACGTCCAGGGCCTTAACTATGGCTACACCTTC.

This chain joins TRBV7-2 and TRBJ1-2, with 8 nucleotides matching TRBD1. Per the germline V gene, CDR1 is SGHTA and CDR2 is FQGNSA. The V and J ends lost 2 bases and 10 bases, in that order; junction bases with no gene match: 15. The CDR3 covers 16 residues. The CDR3 DNA reads as TGTGCCAGCAGCTTAAATCCGGGACAGGTAGCGAGAGACTACACCTTC. Amino acids: CASSLNPGQVARDYTF.

The chain joins TRBV6-5 to TRBJ2-7; D is possibly TRBD1 (6 bases). The CDR3 length is 13 residues. Trimming removed 4 bases at V and 1 base at J, with 8 bases between. Germline-derived CDR1 and CDR2 are MNHEY and SVGAGI. The CDR3 sequence: CASSSGQSYEQYF. The CDR3 DNA reads TGTGCCAGCAGTTCGGGACAATCCTACGAGCAGTACTTC.

This chain links TRBV29-1 with TRBJ1-1; D gene uncertain. The V gene's germline CDR1 is SQVTM and CDR2 ANQGSEA. The CDR3 length is 11 residues. Deletions cut 7 bases from V and 8 bases from J, with 14 bases between. The CDR3 sequence: CSAGQLSEAFF. The CDR3 coding sequence is TGCAGCGCCGGCCAACTCTCCGAAGCTTTCTTT.

V gene TRBV18 combines with J gene TRBJ2-3; no clear D gene. Between the trimmed V and J ends, which lost 0 bases and 6 bases, there was a span of 7 bases. CDR1 and CDR2 (germline): KGHSH, LQKENI. The length of the CDR3 is 13 residues. In nucleotides, the CDR3 is TGTGCCAGCTCACCACCAAGCTGGGATACGCAGTATTTT. The encoded protein is CASSPPSWDTQYF. Full variable domain (remainder filled in from reference TRBV18 and TRBJ2-3): NAGVMQNPRHLVRRRGQEARLRCSPMKGHSHVYWYRQLPEEGLKFMVYLQKENIIDESGMPKERFSAEFPKEGPSILRIQQVVRGDSAAYFCASSPPSWDTQYFGPGTRLTVL.

The V gene is TRBV7-2, the J gene TRBJ2-3, with D hard to call. There are 15 residues in the CDR3. V dropped 1 base and J dropped 5 bases, with 13 bases sitting between them. Germline loops: CDR1 SGHTA, CDR2 FQGNSA. The CDR3 DNA is TGTGCCAGCAGCTTAGTTCAGTCCTCCCTAGATACGCAGTATTTT. As protein: CASSLVQSSLDTQYF.

The chain recombines TRBV4-3 with TRBJ2-2; 15 nucleotides match TRBD2. Germline CDR1 LGHNA, CDR2 YSLEER. The CDR3 runs 19 residues. The V and J ends lost 1 base and 7 bases, in that order; junction bases with no gene match: 10. CDR3 sequence: CASSQGSGTSGRKDGELFF. CDR3 nucleotide sequence: TGCGCCAGCAGCCAAGGGAGCGGGACTAGCGGGAGGAAGGACGGGGAGCTGTTTTTT.

This clone was counted only a few times. V is TRBV19 and J is TRBJ1-1, with unresolved D. Germline V lookup: CDR1 LNHDA, CDR2 SQIVND (reference sequence). Trimming removed 6 bases from V and 3 bases from J, with 11 bases in between. The CDR3 length is 13 residues. CDR3 amino acids: CASSQTRDTEAFF. CDR3 bases: TGTGCCAGTAGCCAGACCCGGGACACTGAAGCTTTCTTT.